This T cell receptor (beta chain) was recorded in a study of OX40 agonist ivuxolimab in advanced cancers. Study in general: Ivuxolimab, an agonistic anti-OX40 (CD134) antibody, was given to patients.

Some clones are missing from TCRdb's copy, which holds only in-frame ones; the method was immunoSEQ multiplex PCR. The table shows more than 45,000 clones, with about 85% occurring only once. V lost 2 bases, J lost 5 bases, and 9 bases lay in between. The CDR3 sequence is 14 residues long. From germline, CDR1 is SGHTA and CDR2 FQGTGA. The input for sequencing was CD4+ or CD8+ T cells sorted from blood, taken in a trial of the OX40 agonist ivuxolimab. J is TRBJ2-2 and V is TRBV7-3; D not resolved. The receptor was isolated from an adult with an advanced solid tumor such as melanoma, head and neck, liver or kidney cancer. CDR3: CASSLSTSTGELFF. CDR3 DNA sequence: TGTGCCAGCAGCTTATCTACGAGTACCGGGGAGCTGTTTTTT.